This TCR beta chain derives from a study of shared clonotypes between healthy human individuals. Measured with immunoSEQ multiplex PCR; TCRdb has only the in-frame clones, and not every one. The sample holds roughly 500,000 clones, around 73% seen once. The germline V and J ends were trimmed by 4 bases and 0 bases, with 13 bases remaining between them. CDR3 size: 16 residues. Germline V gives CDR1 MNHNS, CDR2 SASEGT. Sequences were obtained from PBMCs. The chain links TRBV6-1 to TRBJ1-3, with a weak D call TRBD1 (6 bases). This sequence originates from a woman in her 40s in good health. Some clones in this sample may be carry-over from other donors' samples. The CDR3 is CASSGRTVSSGNTIYF. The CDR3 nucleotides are TGTGCCAGCAGTGGCCGGACAGTTAGCTCTGGAAACACCATATATTTT.